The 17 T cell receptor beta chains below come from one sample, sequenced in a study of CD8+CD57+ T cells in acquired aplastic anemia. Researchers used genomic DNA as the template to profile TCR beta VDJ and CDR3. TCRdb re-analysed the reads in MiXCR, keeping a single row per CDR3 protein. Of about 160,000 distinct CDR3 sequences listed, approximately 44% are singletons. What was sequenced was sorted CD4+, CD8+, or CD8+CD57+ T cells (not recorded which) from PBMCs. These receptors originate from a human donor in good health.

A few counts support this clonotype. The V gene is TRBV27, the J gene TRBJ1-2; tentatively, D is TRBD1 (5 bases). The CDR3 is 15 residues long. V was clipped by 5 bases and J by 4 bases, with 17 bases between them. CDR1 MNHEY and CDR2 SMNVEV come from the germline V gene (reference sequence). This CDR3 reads CASSISGLGAYGYTF. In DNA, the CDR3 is TGTGCCAGCAGTATCTCGGGACTCGGGGCCTATGGCTACACCTTC.

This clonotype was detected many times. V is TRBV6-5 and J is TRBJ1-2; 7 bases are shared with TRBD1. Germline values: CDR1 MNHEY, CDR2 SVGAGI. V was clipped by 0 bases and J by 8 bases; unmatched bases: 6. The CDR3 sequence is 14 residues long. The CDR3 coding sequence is TGTGCCAGCAGTTACTCGGGGCAGGGGGTAGGCTACACCTTC. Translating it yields CASSYSGQGVGYTF.

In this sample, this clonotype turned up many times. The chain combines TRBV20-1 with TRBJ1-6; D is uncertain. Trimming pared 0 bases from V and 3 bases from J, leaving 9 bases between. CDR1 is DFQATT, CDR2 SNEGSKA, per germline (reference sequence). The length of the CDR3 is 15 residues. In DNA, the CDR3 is TGCAGTGCTAGAGATCGAGCAGGCTATAATTCACCCCTCCACTTT. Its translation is CSARDRAGYNSPLHF.

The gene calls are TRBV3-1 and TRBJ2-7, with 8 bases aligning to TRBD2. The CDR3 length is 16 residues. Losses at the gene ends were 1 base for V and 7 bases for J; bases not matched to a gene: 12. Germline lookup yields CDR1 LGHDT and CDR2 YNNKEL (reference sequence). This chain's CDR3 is CASSQVGRGASKEQYF. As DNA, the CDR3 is TGTGCCAGCAGCCAAGTGGGGCGGGGGGCAAGTAAAGAGCAGTACTTC.

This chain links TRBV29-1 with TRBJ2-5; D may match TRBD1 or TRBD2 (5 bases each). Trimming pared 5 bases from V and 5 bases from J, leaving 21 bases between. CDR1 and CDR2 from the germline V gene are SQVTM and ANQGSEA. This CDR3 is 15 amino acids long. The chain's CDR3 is CSVLDYAVAGETQYF. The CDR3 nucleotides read TGCAGCGTTCTAGACTATGCGGTGGCAGGGGAGACCCAGTACTTC.

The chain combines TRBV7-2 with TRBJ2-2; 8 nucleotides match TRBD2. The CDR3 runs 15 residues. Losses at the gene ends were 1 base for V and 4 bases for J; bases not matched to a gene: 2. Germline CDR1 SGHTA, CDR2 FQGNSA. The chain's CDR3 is CASSLVLAGTGELFF. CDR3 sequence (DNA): TGTGCCAGCAGCTTAGTGCTAGCGGGCACCGGGGAGCTGTTTTTT.

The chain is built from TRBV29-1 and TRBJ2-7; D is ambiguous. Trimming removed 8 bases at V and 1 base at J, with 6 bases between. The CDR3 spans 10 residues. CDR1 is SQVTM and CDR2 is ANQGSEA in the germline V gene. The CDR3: CSLASYEQYF. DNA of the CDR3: TGCAGCTTAGCTTCCTACGAGCAGTACTTC.

CDR3 in amino acids: CATSSGYEQYF. As DNA, the CDR3 is TGTGCCACCAGCTCAGGGTACGAGCAGTACTTC. This chain connects TRBV24-1 to TRBJ2-7; tentatively, D is TRBD1 (5 bases). In germline, CDR1 is KGHDR, CDR2 SFDVKD. The CDR3 runs 11 residues. V gave up 7 bases and J gave up 4 bases, with 7 bases separating them.

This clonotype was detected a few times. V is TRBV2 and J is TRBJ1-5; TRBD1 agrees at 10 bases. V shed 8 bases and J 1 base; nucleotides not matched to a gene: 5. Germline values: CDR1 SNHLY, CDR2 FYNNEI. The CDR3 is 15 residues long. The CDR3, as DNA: TGTGCCAGCTCACGACAGGGGGCGAGCAATCAGCCCCAGCATTTT. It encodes CASSRQGASNQPQHF.

The CDR3 DNA reads as TGTGCCAGTAGTATAGTTGACGGGAGTCACAATGAAGCTTTCTTT. Translating gives CASSIVDGSHNEAFF. This chain joins TRBV19 and TRBJ1-1; D not certain. Germline loops: CDR1 LNHDA, CDR2 SQIVND (reference sequence). This CDR3 contains 15 residues. V dropped 1 base and J dropped 7 bases, with 16 bases sitting between them.

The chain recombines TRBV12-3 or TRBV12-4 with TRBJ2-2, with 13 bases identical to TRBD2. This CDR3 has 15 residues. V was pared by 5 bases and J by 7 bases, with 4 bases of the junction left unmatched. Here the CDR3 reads CASSRRTSGSGELFF. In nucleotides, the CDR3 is TGTGCCAGCAGTCGAAGGACTAGCGGGAGCGGGGAGCTGTTTTTT.

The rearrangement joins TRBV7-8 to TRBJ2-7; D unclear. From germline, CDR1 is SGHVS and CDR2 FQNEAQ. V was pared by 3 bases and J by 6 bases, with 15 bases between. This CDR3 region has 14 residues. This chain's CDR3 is CASSFQERKGEQYF. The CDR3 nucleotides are TGTGCCAGCAGCTTTCAGGAGAGGAAGGGCGAGCAGTACTTC.

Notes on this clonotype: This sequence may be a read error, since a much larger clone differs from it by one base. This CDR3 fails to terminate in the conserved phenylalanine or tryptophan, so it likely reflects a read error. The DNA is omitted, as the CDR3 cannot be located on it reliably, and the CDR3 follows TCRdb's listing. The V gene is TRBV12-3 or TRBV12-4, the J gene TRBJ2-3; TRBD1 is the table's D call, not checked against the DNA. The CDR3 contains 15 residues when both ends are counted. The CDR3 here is CASSLARGQGLPSYL.

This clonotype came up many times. CDR3 sequence: CSALRTEQDYGYTF. As DNA, the CDR3 is TGCAGCGCACTCCGGACAGAGCAGGACTATGGCTACACCTTC. V usage is TRBV20-1 and J usage is TRBJ1-2, with a tentative D call TRBD1 (6 bases). Germline-derived CDR1 and CDR2 are DFQATT and SNEGSKA (reference sequence). The CDR3 is made up of 14 amino acids.

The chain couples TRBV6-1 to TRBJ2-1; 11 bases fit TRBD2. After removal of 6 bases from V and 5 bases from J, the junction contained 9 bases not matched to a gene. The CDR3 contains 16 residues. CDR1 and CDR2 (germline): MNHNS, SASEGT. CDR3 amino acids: CASSLPLAGGDNEQFF. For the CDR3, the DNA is TGTGCCAGCAGCCTACCCCTAGCGGGGGGCGACAATGAGCAGTTCTTC.

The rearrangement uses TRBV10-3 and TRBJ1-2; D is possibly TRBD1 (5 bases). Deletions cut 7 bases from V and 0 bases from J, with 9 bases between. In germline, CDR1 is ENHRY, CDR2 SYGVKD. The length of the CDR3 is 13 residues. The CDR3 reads CAITGGSNYGYTF. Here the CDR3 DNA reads TGTGCCATCACGGGGGGTTCTAACTATGGCTACACCTTC.

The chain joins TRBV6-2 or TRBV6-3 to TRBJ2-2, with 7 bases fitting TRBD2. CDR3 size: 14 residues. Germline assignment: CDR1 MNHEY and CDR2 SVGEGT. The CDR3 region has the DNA TGTGGAGCAGACGGGGGGACGAACACCGGGGAGCTGTTTTTT. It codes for CGADGGTNTGELFF.